The 25 T cell receptor beta chains given below trace back to one sample, sequenced in a study of blood T cell repertoires in COVID-19. Generated by immunoSEQ multiplex PCR, the TCRdb table keeps only in-frame clones and is missing some. This table has tens of thousands of clones, more than 85% appearing once. Input material: peripheral blood. These TCRs come from a woman of 80 years or more with acute or convalescent COVID-19.

V usage is TRBV18 and J usage is TRBJ1-2; D remains ambiguous. Trimming removed 3 bases at V and 6 bases at J, with 11 bases between. The CDR3 consists of 13 residues. Germline V lookup: CDR1 KGHSH, CDR2 LQKENI. The CDR3 nucleotides read TGTGCCAGCTCACCTTCGGGTCCCGATGGCTACACCTTC. Its protein product is CASSPSGPDGYTF.

V and J are TRBV5-1 and TRBJ2-5, with TRBD2 matching over 11 bases. Germline values: CDR1 SGHRS, CDR2 YFSETQ. The CDR3 has 15 residues. The junction had 7 bases not matched to a gene; V was cut back by 4 bases and J by 5 bases. This chain's CDR3 is CASSITSGGSETQYF. The CDR3 bases are TGCGCCAGCAGCATTACTAGCGGGGGTTCTGAGACCCAGTACTTC.

The table lists this clone with a few counts. The chain carries TRBV19 and TRBJ1-2; TRBD1 matches 8 bases. Germline V gives CDR1 LNHDA, CDR2 SQIVND (reference sequence). V lost 4 bases to trimming and J lost 8 bases; unmatched junction nucleotides: 12. This CDR3 has 15 residues. CDR3 DNA: TGTGCCAGTAGTACCCCCGGGGACAGGCTCTGGGGCTACACCTTC. Translation gives CASSTPGDRLWGYTF.

The chain combines TRBV3-1 (or the pseudogene TRBV3-2) with TRBJ2-5; 7 nucleotides agree with TRBD2. Germline values: CDR1 LGHDT, CDR2 YNNKEL (reference sequence). V lost 4 bases and J lost 1; bases outside the gene matches: 12. The CDR3 consists of 17 residues. CDR3 amino acids: CASSPRRSSGRQETQYF. In nucleotides, the CDR3 is TGTGCCAGCAGCCCACGGAGGTCTAGCGGACGCCAAGAGACCCAGTACTTC.

CDR3 nucleotides: TGCGCCAGCAGCTTAGAGGGCGGGAGCAATCAGCCCCAGCATTTT. Its protein is CASSLEGGSNQPQHF. The V call is TRBV5-1, the J call TRBJ1-5; no clear D gene. Germline CDR1 SGHRS, CDR2 YFSETQ. The CDR3 consists of 15 residues. V dropped 2 bases and J dropped 1 base, with 10 bases sitting between them.

The chain is built from TRBV6-5 and TRBJ2-7; perhaps TRBD1 as D (5 bases). The V gene's germline CDR1 is MNHEY and CDR2 SVGAGI. The V end lost 8 bases, the J end lost 6 bases, and 17 bases lay between the germline ends. The CDR3 runs to 13 residues. The CDR3: CASQWIARGEQYF. DNA of the CDR3: TGTGCCAGCCAATGGATCGCTAGGGGCGAGCAGTACTTC.

This chain links TRBV5-1 with TRBJ1-1; 11 positions match TRBD1. Germline-derived CDR1 and CDR2 are SGHRS and YFSETQ. With 7 bases clipped from V and 3 bases from J, the junction kept 8 bases outside the gene matches. The CDR3 length is 15 residues. CDR3 DNA: TGCGCCAGCGGAGGGTCGGGACAGGGGGACACTGAAGCTTTCTTT. Protein product: CASGGSGQGDTEAFF.

The chain combines TRBV7-2 with TRBJ1-6; D not certain. The CDR3 is 16 amino acids. V gave up 5 bases and J gave up 0 bases, with 11 bases separating them. Germline V gene lookup returns CDR1 SGHTA and CDR2 FQGNSA. CDR3 region: CASSPGGISYNSPLHF. In nucleotides, the CDR3 is TGTGCCAGCAGCCCAGGAGGGATCTCCTATAATTCACCCCTCCACTTT.

The V and J genes are TRBV30 and TRBJ2-5; D is possibly TRBD1 (6 bases). V lost 2 bases, J lost 3 bases, and 16 bases lay in between. Germline V gene data show CDR1 as GTSNPN and CDR2 as SVGIG (reference sequence). The CDR3 is made up of 15 amino acids. The CDR3 DNA reads TGTGCCTGGAGTCCCGGACAGTATGTTAAAGAGACCCAGTACTTC. It specifies CAWSPGQYVKETQYF.

The rearrangement uses TRBV5-8 and TRBJ2-2; D might be TRBD1 (6 bases). This CDR3 contains 15 residues. The ends were cut back, 6 bases at V and 4 bases at J, with 16 bases in the middle. The V gene's germline CDR1 is SGHTS and CDR2 YDEGEE. The CDR3 reads CASTLRGIRTGELFF. CDR3 nucleotide sequence: TGTGCCAGCACCCTCAGGGGAATTCGCACCGGGGAGCTGTTTTTT.

The chain links TRBV15 to TRBJ2-3, with D maybe TRBD1 (6 bases). CDR1 is LNHNV, CDR2 YYDKDF, per germline (reference sequence). V lost 0 bases and J 0 bases, leaving 16 bases between the germline ends. This CDR3 has 18 residues. CDR3 residues: CATSRERGWLFSTDTQYF. CDR3 bases: TGTGCCACCAGCAGAGAGAGGGGGTGGCTGTTCAGCACAGATACGCAGTATTTT.

The chain recombines TRBV30 with TRBJ1-3; possibly TRBD1 for D (6 bases). Trimming cost V 0 bases and J 0 bases, with 9 bases left between them. The CDR3 covers 15 residues. CDR1 is GTSNPN, CDR2 SVGIG, per germline (reference sequence). CDR3 bases: TGTGCCTGGAGTGTAACAGGGACCTCTGGAAACACCATATATTTT. Protein sequence: CAWSVTGTSGNTIYF.

This chain connects TRBV2 to TRBJ1-2; 8 positions match TRBD1. Germline CDR1 reads SNHLY; CDR2 reads FYNNEI. With V trimmed by 6 bases and J by 3 bases, 9 bases remained unmatched. The CDR3 has 15 residues. The CDR3 is CASRAGQGPYYGYTF. DNA of the CDR3: TGTGCCAGCAGGGCTGGACAGGGACCCTACTATGGCTACACCTTC.

The V gene is TRBV19, the J gene TRBJ2-3; 7 nucleotides line up with TRBD2. J lost 6 bases, V lost 3 bases, and 9 bases had no gene match. This CDR3 is 15 amino acids long. Germline CDR1 and CDR2: LNHDA and SQIVND (reference sequence). The CDR3, as DNA: TGTGCCAGTAGTATCGAGAGACTAGCTGGGGATACGCAGTATTTT. It specifies CASSIERLAGDTQYF.

The chain links TRBV5-1 to TRBJ2-2, with D tentatively TRBD1 (5 bases). This CDR3 has 16 residues. The germline gives CDR1 SGHRS, CDR2 YFSETQ. V lost 4 bases to trimming and J lost 1 base, with 14 bases between them. The CDR3 bases are TGCGCCAGCAGCCCGCCCGCCGACAGGAACACCGGGGAGCTGTTTTTT. Residues: CASSPPADRNTGELFF.

The CDR3 is CASSHRTGYNEQFF. DNA for the CDR3: TGCGCCAGCAGCCACCGGACAGGCTACAATGAGCAGTTCTTC. The rearrangement links TRBV23-1 to TRBJ2-1, with TRBD1 identical over 7 bases. TRBV23-1 is annotated as an ORF whose role is uncertain. The CDR3 sequence is 14 residues long. V was clipped by 6 bases and J by 3 bases; unmatched bases: 5.

The chain uses TRBV30 and TRBJ2-2; D is perhaps TRBD1 (6 bases). There are 14 residues in the CDR3. Germline lookup yields CDR1 GTSNPN and CDR2 SVGIG (reference sequence). Trimming took off 5 bases at V and 0 bases at J, with 10 bases between the two ends. The CDR3 coding sequence is TGTGCCTGGTCAGGGGATACGAACACCGGGGAGCTGTTTTTT. It specifies CAWSGDTNTGELFF.

This clone has a single count. The chain has TRBV5-1 and TRBJ2-7, with 9 bases fitting TRBD1. CDR1 is SGHRS and CDR2 is YFSETQ in the germline V gene. This CDR3 comprises 16 residues. J lost 2 bases, V lost 3 bases, and 9 bases had no gene match. CDR3 residues: CASSYFPGQGTYEQYF. The CDR3 DNA reads TGCGCCAGCAGCTATTTCCCGGGACAGGGAACCTACGAGCAGTACTTC.

The chain combines TRBV30 with TRBJ2-3; no reliable D call. With 3 bases removed from V and 5 bases from J, the gap between germline ends came to 6 bases. The CDR3 contains 11 residues. Germline V gives CDR1 GTSNPN, CDR2 SVGIG (reference sequence). This CDR3 is CAWSGGDTQYF. The CDR3 DNA sequence: TGTGCCTGGAGCGGCGGAGATACGCAGTATTTT.

The rearrangement links TRBV7-2 to TRBJ1-1, with TRBD1 as a possible D gene (6 bases). The CDR3 contains 15 residues. V shed 5 bases and J shed 0 bases, with 13 bases lying between them. CDR1 is SGHTA, CDR2 FQGNSA, per germline. As DNA, the CDR3 is TGTGCCAGCAGCCTTCAGGGGTTCATGAACACTGAAGCTTTCTTT. Translated, it gives CASSLQGFMNTEAFF. Filled out from reference TRBV7-2 and TRBJ1-1, the complete variable domain reads GAGVSQSPSNKVTEKGKDVELRCDPISGHTALYWYRQSLGQGLEFLIYFQGNSAPDKSGLPSDRFSAERTGGSVSTLTIQRTQQEDSAVYLCASSLQGFMNTEAFFGQGTRLTVV.

This chain links TRBV7-8 with TRBJ1-5; 8 nucleotides agree with TRBD1. The ends lost 3 bases at V and 3 bases at J; junction bases unmatched: 4. CDR1 and CDR2 from the germline V gene are SGHVS and FQNEAQ. This CDR3 comprises 15 residues. The CDR3 region is CASSFGQGVNQPQHF. In nucleotides, the CDR3 is TGTGCCAGCAGCTTTGGACAGGGCGTCAATCAGCCCCAGCATTTT.

The chain carries TRBV3-1 (or the pseudogene TRBV3-2) and TRBJ2-5; 8 nucleotides agree with TRBD2. Trimming removed 4 bases from V and 4 bases from J; junction bases left unmatched: 5. The CDR3 runs 14 residues. Germline V gene lookup returns CDR1 LGHDT and CDR2 YNNKEL (reference sequence). CDR3: CASSPSAGVETQYF. The CDR3, as DNA: TGTGCCAGCAGCCCGTCAGCGGGAGTAGAGACCCAGTACTTC.

This sequence joins TRBV10-3 and TRBJ2-5; D ambiguous. The CDR3 spans 13 residues. CDR1 is ENHRY, CDR2 SYGVKD, per germline. Trimming shortened V by 0 bases and J by 5 bases, and 7 bases separated the two germline ends. The DNA for the CDR3 is TGTGCCATCAGTGAGTCTAAGCTCGAGACCCAGTACTTC. This encodes CAISESKLETQYF.

Written as DNA, the CDR3 is TGTGCCAGCAGCCAAGATTTCTTATTAGAGACCCAGTACTTC. Residues: CASSQDFLLETQYF. The V and J genes are TRBV4-2 and TRBJ2-5; no reliable D call. Germline lookup yields CDR1 LGHNA and CDR2 YNFKEQ. The CDR3 contains 14 residues. Trimming took off 0 bases at V and 4 bases at J, with 9 bases between the two ends.

The chain recombines TRBV7-9 with TRBJ1-5; the D gene is possibly TRBD1 (5 bases). CDR1 and CDR2 from the germline V gene are SEHNR and FQNEAQ (reference sequence). CDR3 size: 16 residues. Trimming took 4 bases from V and 2 from J, leaving 15 bases between them. CDR3: CASSSPTGGGNQPQHF. The CDR3 bases are TGTGCCAGCAGCTCTCCTACGGGGGGGGGCAATCAGCCCCAGCATTTT.